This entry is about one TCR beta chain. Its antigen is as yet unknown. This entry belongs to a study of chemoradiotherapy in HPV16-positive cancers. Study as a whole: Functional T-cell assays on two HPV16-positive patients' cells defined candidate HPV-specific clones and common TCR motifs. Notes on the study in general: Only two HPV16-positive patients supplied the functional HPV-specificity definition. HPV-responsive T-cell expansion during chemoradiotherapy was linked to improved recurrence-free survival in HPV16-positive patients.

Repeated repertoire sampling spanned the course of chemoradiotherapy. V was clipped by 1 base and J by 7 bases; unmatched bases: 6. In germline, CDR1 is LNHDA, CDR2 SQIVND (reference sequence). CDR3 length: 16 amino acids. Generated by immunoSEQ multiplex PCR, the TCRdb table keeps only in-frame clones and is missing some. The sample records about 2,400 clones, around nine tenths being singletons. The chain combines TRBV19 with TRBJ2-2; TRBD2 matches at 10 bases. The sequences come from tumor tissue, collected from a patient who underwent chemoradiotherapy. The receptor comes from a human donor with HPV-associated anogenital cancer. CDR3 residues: CASSIGSGRADGELFF. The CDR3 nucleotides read TGTGCCAGTAGTATAGGGAGCGGGAGGGCCGACGGGGAGCTGTTTTTT. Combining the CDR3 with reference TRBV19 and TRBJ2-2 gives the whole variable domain DGGITQSPKYLFRKEGQNVTLSCEQNLNHDAMYWYRQDPGQGLRLIYYSQIVNDFQKGDIAEGYSVSREKKESFPLTVTSAQKNPTAFYLCASSIGSGRADGELFFGEGSRLTVL.